This T cell receptor beta chain is from a study of blood T cell repertoires in COVID-19. In the study overall: T cells, B-cell-depleted T cells, or PBMCs provided the cDNA or gDNA that served as material.

Deletions cut 0 bases from V and 8 bases from J, with 7 bases between. Germline values: CDR1 KGHSY, CDR2 FQNENV. This CDR3 has 12 amino acids. Participants were aged roughly 18 to 100 years from 20 to 30 US areas. Researchers sorted participants into cohorts using their self-reported clinical history. In the original analysis: It was from reference gene primer amplification that nucleated cell counts were estimated. Produced via immunoSEQ multiplex PCR; TCRdb's table is partial and in-frame only. That table is the source of V, J and clone size, and D and trimming were worked out from the DNA. The sample has some 190,000 clones, roughly 82% seen once.

Sequencing used PBMCs or T cells enriched from blood (not recorded which). The clonotype was recovered from a man aged 35 to 55 with acute COVID-19. J is TRBJ1-2 and V is TRBV16; D gene ambiguous. CDR3 in DNA: TGTGCCAGCAGCCAATCCGTCGGGGGCTACACCTTC. This translates into CASSQSVGGYTF.